This T cell receptor (beta chain) is from a study of human T cells and chemical hapten exposure (dated by TCRdb to the early 2020s). A note on the overall study: For sensitization, 2% DPC in acetone was applied to a roughly 2 cm by roughly 2 cm area of upper inner arm skin. Patch tests used Finn chambers with 0.01% DPC on the upper back, scored after 6 days by International Contact Dermatitis Research Group standards. Libraries were pooled for sequencing, and per-sample TCR yields varied mainly because of small differences in library volumes within the pool. Blood was sampled from patients pre-sensitization (week 0) and at 2, 6 and about 24 weeks after DPC sensitization. The mostly female patient cohort included alopecia areata with under or over 50% scalp involvement, alopecia totalis and alopecia universalis. Peripheral blood TCR repertoire changes were tracked in vivo in alopecia patients during primary and secondary sensitization to the hapten diphenylcyclopropenone (DPC). Around 30 alopecia patients provided blood for TCR sequencing at one to four time points (pre-sensitization, 2, 6 and 24 weeks). Patients additionally received weekly therapeutic DPC doses to the scalp throughout the roughly 23-week study period. Here is what the overall study found, with its caveats: After repeated subsampling, the strength of the expansion versus patch-test correlation and the threshold at which it became significant changed. The number of TCRs above 1 in 1000 frequency did not change with DPC sensitization; there was no evidence of global repertoire structure alterations. Because all patients had alopecia, a presumed autoimmune disease, the immune response of the patients might differ from that of healthy individuals. Significantly more large CDR3 similarity clusters were formed by expanded TCRs than by pre-sensitization or healthy control sets, consistent with antigen-driven responses. The number of PT1 expanded TCRs positively correlated with patch test score, significant at thresholds 8, 16 and 32 but not 4.

The sample's time point label, decoded: patch test 1, 2 weeks after DPC sensitization. The intended sense of this specimen's treatment or condition label: therapeutic diphenylcyclopropenone sensitization with weekly scalp DPC. Blood at each patch-test visit was drawn before the patch test was applied. Eligible patients were aged 18 to 70, diagnosed with alopecia, deemed suitable for DPC therapy, and excluded if pregnant. Total RNA was isolated from unfractionated whole blood collected in Tempus Blood RNA tubes. This clonotype was counted ten times or more. This clone's antigen is unknown. Nothing much larger sits one base from this clone, and base qualities are not available. From cysteine to phenylalanine, the CDR3 is 14 amino acids long. Just the 42-base CDR3 DNA is kept, in frame starting at base 1. V is reduced by 2 bases and J by 0 bases, leaving a spacing of 10 bases between them. Via the germline V gene, CDR1 is SQVTM and CDR2 ANQGSEA.

The library was generated by RACE. The listed sequencing device is NextSeq 500. Library preparation attached unique molecular identifiers to individual cDNA molecules for quantitative, reproducible TCR counting. Each blood RNA sample was used to sequence both TCR alpha and TCR beta chains. Concerning the study's data processing: Samples had a median of about 96,000 TCRs, with a range from 23,224 to 690,600. V, J and CDR3 annotation of the TCR reads was performed with the Decombinator software suite. To make PS versus PT1 abundance plots, every sample was subsampled to the same number of TCRs (28,000). TCRs were defined as expanded if absent before sensitization and observed at least eight times at the 2-week time point. The public reads were reanalyzed by TCRdb: fastp trimming at Q25, MiXCR alignment, in-frame beta chains only. Every distinct CDR3 protein forms one entry, paired with its most common genes and DNA. These V and J calls are TCRdb output, not the study's own analysis. The sample table lists approximately 110,000 distinct CDR3 sequences, roughly 9.6% of them with a count of one. Of the sample, around 3.6% falls within the top ten clones.

The sequence derives from a woman between 35 and 50 years old with alopecia areata. Some clones in this sample may be carry-over from other donors' samples. This material consisted of whole blood, taken in connection with sensitization to the hapten diphenylcyclopropenone (DPC). The chain employs TRBV29-1 and TRBJ1-1, and TRBD1 may be the D gene, going by 5 matching bases. The CDR3 has the sequence CSVEKAGMNTEAFF. The DNA reads as follows: TGCAGCGTTGAAAAGGCAGGGATGAACACTGAAGCTTTCTTT. The full variable domain, completed from the reference TRBV29-1 and TRBJ1-1 proteins outside the CDR3, reads SAVISQKPSRDICQRGTSLTIQCQVDSQVTMMFWYRQQPGQSLTLIATANQGSEATYESGFVIDKFPISRPNLTFSTLTVSNMSPEDSSIYLCSVEKAGMNTEAFFGQGTRLTVV.